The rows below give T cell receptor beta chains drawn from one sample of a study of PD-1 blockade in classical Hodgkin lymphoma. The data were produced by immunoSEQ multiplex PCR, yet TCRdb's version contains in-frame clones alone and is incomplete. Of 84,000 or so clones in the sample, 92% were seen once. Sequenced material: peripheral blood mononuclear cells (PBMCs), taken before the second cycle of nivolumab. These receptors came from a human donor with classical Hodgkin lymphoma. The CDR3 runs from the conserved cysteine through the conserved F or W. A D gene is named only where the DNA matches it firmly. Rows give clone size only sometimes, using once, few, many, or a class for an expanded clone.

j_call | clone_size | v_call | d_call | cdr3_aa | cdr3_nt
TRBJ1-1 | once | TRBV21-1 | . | CASRGRAEAFF | TGTGCCAGCAGAGGCCGGGCTGAAGCTTTCTTT
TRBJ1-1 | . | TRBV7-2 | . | CASSYIGQKNTEAFF | TGTGCCAGCAGCTACATTGGGCAGAAGAACACTGAAGCTTTCTTT
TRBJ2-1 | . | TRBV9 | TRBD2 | CASSVSGLSYNEQFF | TGTGCCAGCAGCGTTAGCGGGCTCTCCTACAATGAGCAGTTCTTC
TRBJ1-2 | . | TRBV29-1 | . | CSAEGQDDNYGYTF | TGCAGCGCCGAGGGGCAGGACGATAACTATGGCTACACCTTC
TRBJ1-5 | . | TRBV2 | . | CASSPPGIRNQPQHF | TGTGCCAGCAGCCCCCCAGGGATTAGAAATCAGCCCCAGCATTTT
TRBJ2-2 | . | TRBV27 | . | CASFGAGELFF | TGTGCCAGCTTTGGCGCCGGGGAGCTGTTTTTT
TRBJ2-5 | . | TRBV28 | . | CASRLGVKETQYF | TGTGCCAGCAGGCTTGGGGTAAAAGAGACCCAGTACTTC
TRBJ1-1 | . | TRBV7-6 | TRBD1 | CASSLTGGGNTEAFF | TGTGCCAGCAGCCTCACAGGGGGGGGGAACACTGAAGCTTTCTTT
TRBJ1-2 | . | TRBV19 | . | CASSAQDTARYGYTF | TGTGCCAGTAGTGCACAGGACACCGCTCGCTATGGCTACACCTTC
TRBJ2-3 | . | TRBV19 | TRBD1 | CASNRGSRTDTQYF | TGTGCCAGTAACAGGGGGAGTCGCACAGATACGCAGTATTTT
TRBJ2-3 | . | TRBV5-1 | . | CASSPATTDTQYF | TGCGCCAGCAGCCCCGCCACCACAGATACGCAGTATTTT
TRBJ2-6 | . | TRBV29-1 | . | CSVLVGVVGANVLTF | TGCAGCGTCCTAGTGGGGGTGGTCGGGGCCAACGTCCTGACTTTC
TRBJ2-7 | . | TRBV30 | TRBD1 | CAWKGQGREQYF | TGTGCCTGGAAAGGACAGGGGCGCGAGCAGTACTTC
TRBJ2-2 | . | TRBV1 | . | CTSSRDLALFSNTGELFF | TGCACCAGCAGCCGAGACTTGGCCCTTTTCTCGAACACCGGGGAGCTGTTTTTT
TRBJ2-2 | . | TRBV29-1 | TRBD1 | CSVEEVARGLKDTGELFF | TGCAGCGTTGAAGAGGTCGCCAGGGGGCTGAAGGACACCGGGGAGCTGTTTTTT
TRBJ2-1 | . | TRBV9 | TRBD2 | CASSPSGKSYNEQFF | TGTGCCAGCAGCCCCAGCGGGAAATCCTACAATGAGCAGTTCTTC
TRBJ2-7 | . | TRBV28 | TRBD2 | CASSFRRTSYEQYF | TGTGCCAGCAGTTTTCGCCGGACTAGCTACGAGCAGTACTTC
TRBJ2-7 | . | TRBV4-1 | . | CASSQENRDGRGYEQYF | TGCGCCAGCAGCCAAGAAAATAGGGACGGCAGGGGCTACGAGCAGTACTTC
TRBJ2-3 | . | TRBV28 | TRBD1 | CASSPPRDRGRNTQYF | TGTGCCAGCAGTCCACCCCGGGACAGGGGGCGAAATACGCAGTATTTT
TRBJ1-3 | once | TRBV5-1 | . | CASSFGNTIYF | TGCGCCAGCAGCTTTGGAAACACCATATATTTT
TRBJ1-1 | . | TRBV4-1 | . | CASRGNTEAFF | TGCGCCAGCAGAGGGAACACTGAAGCTTTCTTT
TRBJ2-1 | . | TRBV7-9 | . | CASSLVHNEQFF | TGTGCCAGCAGCTTAGTTCACAATGAGCAGTTCTTC
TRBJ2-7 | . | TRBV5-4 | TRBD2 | CASSAGLGIYEQYF | TGTGCCAGCAGCGCAGGACTAGGAATCTACGAGCAGTACTTC
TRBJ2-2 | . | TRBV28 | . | CASRYTGELFF | TGTGCCAGCAGATACACCGGGGAGCTGTTTTTT
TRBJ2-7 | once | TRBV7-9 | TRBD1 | CASSLTGTGGYEQYF | TGTGCCAGCAGCTTAACCGGGACAGGGGGTTACGAGCAGTACTTC
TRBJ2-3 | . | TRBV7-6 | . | CASSLDRVRQDTQYF | TGTGCCAGCAGCTTAGACAGGGTCCGTCAAGATACGCAGTATTTT
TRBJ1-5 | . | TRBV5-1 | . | CASSLFSDPSGNQPQHF | TGCGCCAGCAGCTTGTTTTCAGACCCGTCGGGCAATCAGCCCCAGCATTTT
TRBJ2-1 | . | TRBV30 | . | CAWSVMRAGLGNEQFF | TGTGCCTGGAGTGTAATGCGGGCAGGGTTAGGGAATGAGCAGTTCTTC
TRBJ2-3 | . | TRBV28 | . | CASSLGRTTDTQYF | TGTGCCAGCAGTTTGGGGCGGACTACAGATACGCAGTATTTT
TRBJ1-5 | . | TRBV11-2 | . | CASSLDSHSNQPQHF | TGTGCCAGCAGCTTAGATTCGCATAGCAATCAGCCCCAGCATTTT
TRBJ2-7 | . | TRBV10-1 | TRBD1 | CASSPGTGYEQYF | TGCGCCAGCTCCCCCGGGACAGGGTACGAGCAGTACTTC
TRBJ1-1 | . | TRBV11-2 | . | CASSLYQESTEAFF | TGTGCCAGCAGCTTATATCAGGAGAGTACTGAAGCTTTCTTT
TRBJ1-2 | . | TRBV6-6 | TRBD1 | CATLPGQGIYGYTF | TGTGCCACCCTTCCGGGACAGGGGATCTATGGCTACACCTTC
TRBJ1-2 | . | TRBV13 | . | CASSRDQRRGYTF | TGTGCCAGCAGCAGGGACCAAAGGAGGGGCTACACCTTC
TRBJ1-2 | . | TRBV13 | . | CASSLGHRASNYGYTF | TGTGCCAGCAGCTTAGGTCACAGGGCTTCTAACTATGGCTACACCTTC
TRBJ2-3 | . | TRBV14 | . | CASSQDSNTQYF | TGTGCCAGCAGCCAAGACTCAAATACGCAGTATTTT
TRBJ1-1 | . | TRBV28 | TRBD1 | CASTQDRGAFF | TGTGCCAGCACCCAAGACAGGGGAGCTTTCTTT
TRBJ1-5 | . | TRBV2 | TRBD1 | CASRDRVSNQPQHF | TGTGCCAGCAGGGACAGGGTAAGCAATCAGCCCCAGCATTTT
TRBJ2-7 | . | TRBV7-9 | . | CASSSQWSSYEQYF | TGTGCCAGCAGCTCTCAGTGGAGCTCCTACGAGCAGTACTTC
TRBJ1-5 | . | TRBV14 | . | CASSQGPAASWPQHF | TGTGCCAGCAGCCAAGGGCCCGCAGCCTCTTGGCCCCAGCATTTT
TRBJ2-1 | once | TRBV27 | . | CASSIRLGGYNEQFF | TGTGCCAGCAGTATCCGACTAGGGGGGTACAATGAGCAGTTCTTC
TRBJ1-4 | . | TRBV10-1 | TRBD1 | CASTTGDGEKLFF | TGCGCCAGCACCACAGGGGATGGTGAAAAACTGTTTTTT
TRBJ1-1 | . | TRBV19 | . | CASSAMTALNTEAFF | TGTGCCAGTAGTGCCATGACAGCTCTGAACACTGAAGCTTTCTTT
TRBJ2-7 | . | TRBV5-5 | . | CASSPWGEIHEQYF | TGTGCCAGCAGCCCCTGGGGGGAGATCCACGAGCAGTACTTC
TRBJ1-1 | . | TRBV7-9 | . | CASRSGDTEAFF | TGTGCCAGCAGGTCGGGGGACACTGAAGCTTTCTTT
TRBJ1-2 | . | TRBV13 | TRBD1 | CASSLTGKLGYTF | TGTGCCAGCAGCCTGACAGGGAAGTTAGGCTACACCTTC
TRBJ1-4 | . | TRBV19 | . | CASSRQPTNEKLFF | TGTGCCAGTAGTAGACAGCCAACTAATGAAAAACTGTTTTTT
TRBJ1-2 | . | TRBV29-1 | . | CSVEVSREVYGYTF | TGCAGCGTTGAAGTGAGCAGGGAGGTCTATGGCTACACCTTC
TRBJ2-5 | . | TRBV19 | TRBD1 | CASSMTGLEETQYF | TGTGCCAGTAGTATGACAGGGCTAGAAGAGACCCAGTACTTC
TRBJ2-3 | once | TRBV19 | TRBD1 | CASSTGTGILGTDTQYF | TGTGCCAGTAGTACCGGGACAGGGATTTTGGGCACAGATACGCAGTATTTT
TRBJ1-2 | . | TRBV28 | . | CASSLNMGQRVYGYTF | TGTGCCAGCAGTTTAAATATGGGACAACGAGTCTATGGCTACACCTTC